This T cell receptor (beta chain) was identified in a study of cytomegalovirus exposure and HLA in healthy donors. At the level of the study: Genetic ancestry analysis placed over 75% of the 300 to 400 donors that were genotyped in the Caucasian-associated cluster.

As regards this clone: Antigen unknown.

The PCR ran on 60 Vbeta and 13 Jbeta primers. Profiled with immunoSEQ multiplex PCR; TCRdb holds only in-frame clones, not every one. The sample consists of roughly 170,000 clones, over 65% of them appearing once. Findings of the study overall: Approximately 17,000 TCR beta sequences were associated with HLA alleles at 0.05 false discovery rate in a later analysis. Productive status was seen about 87% or about 30% of the time for most TCR beta V segments in an earlier analysis.

Sequencing used PBMCs. The TCR sequence derives from a woman in her twenties or thirties in good health and CMV-seropositive.

CDR3 protein: CASSYSKAGGVQPQHF. CDR3 coding DNA: TGTGCCAGCAGTTACTCGAAGGCAGGGGGCGTTCAGCCCCAGCATTTT. The chain uses TRBV6-6 and TRBJ1-5; 8 bases line up with TRBD1. This CDR3 spans 16 amino acids. Germline-derived CDR1 and CDR2 are MNHNY and SVGAGI (reference sequence). V trimming: 0 bases; J trimming: 6 bases; junction bases outside the gene matches: 7.